This entry lists 19 T cell receptor beta chains sequenced from one sample in a study of CD4 and CD8 cells across lung adenocarcinoma regions. Each CDR3 protein gets one entry after TCRdb re-called the PCR reads with MiXCR. The profile shows about 19,000 distinct CDR3 sequences, 46% of them singletons. Source material: CD4+ T cells from the margin of a lung tumor. Every receptor here comes from a male donor with lung adenocarcinoma. The CD4 and CD8 labels of this study may be unreliable.

This clonotype showed up many times. The genes are TRBV23-1 and TRBJ2-5; D perhaps matches TRBD2 (6 bases). TRBV23-1 is marked as an open reading frame, function uncertain. V lost 6 bases to trimming and J lost 3 bases, with 8 bases between them. The CDR3 covers 12 residues. The CDR3 reads CASSRLEETQYF. The DNA of the CDR3 is TGCGCCAGCAGCAGACTAGAAGAGACCCAGTACTTC.

V usage is TRBV3-1 and J usage is TRBJ1-5; weak D call: TRBD1 (5 bases). Germline V gene sequence: CDR1 LGHDT, CDR2 YNNKEL (reference sequence). The germline V and J ends were trimmed by 4 bases and 7 bases, with 14 bases remaining between them. There are 14 residues in the CDR3. As DNA, the CDR3 is TGTGCCAGCAGCCGGCTCGACAGTCTCCAGCCCCAGCATTTT. It encodes CASSRLDSLQPQHF.

The rearrangement links TRBV6-1 to TRBJ2-2; possible D gene TRBD2, 6 bases. The CDR3 has 15 residues. V was clipped by 11 bases and J by 16 bases, with 32 bases between them. Germline lookup yields CDR1 MNHNS and CDR2 SASEGT. The CDR3 loop reads CALGLQSGITDAQFF. The CDR3 DNA follows: TGTGCCCTGGGACTCCAGTCTGGGATCACCGATGCGCAGTTTTTT.

In its sample, this clonotype was seen once. A read error may account for a junction end that differs from germline. The chain uses TRBV4-1 and TRBJ2-5; possibly TRBD2 for D (6 bases). CDR3 length: 16 residues. The V gene's germline CDR1 is MGHRA and CDR2 YSYEKL. Written as DNA, the CDR3 is TGCGCCAGCAGGGGGCTCGGGGGAGCCGTCAGGGAGACGCAGTACTTC. Its translation: CASRGLGGAVRETQYF.

This chain links TRBV18 with TRBJ2-3; D ambiguous. Per the germline V gene, CDR1 is KGHSH and CDR2 is LQKENI. V lost 3 bases and J 5 bases, leaving 15 bases between the germline ends. The CDR3 length is 15 residues. CDR3 DNA: TGTGCCAGCTCACCTGCGAATTTAAAGGGAGATACGCAGTATTTT. Amino acid sequence: CASSPANLKGDTQYF.

The table lists this clonotype with many counts. CDR3 bases: TGTGCCAGCAGTTACGGTCCGACATCGAGGCCTTTGTTCTTC. This codes for CASSYGPTSRPLFF. This rearrangement joins TRBV6-5 to TRBJ2-1; D gene ambiguous. V was clipped by 2 bases and J by 15 bases, with 20 bases between them. The CDR3 runs 14 residues. Germline lookup yields CDR1 MNHEY and CDR2 SVGAGI.

Ten or more counts support this clonotype. V gene TRBV6-5 combines with J gene TRBJ2-5, with D maybe TRBD1 (6 bases). The end of the DNA fits TRBJ2-7 better, so the J call may be wrong. Germline V gene data show CDR1 as MNHEY and CDR2 as SVGAGI. CDR3 length: 15 amino acids. DNA of the CDR3: TGTGCCAGCAGTTACTCGGGTCGTGAGGGGGACGAGCAGTACTTC. Translating it yields CASSYSGREGDEQYF.

This chain connects TRBV10-3 to TRBJ2-3, with D possibly matching TRBD2 (6 bases). The last part of the DNA fits TRBJ2-5 better; the J call may be wrong. CDR1 ENHRY and CDR2 SYGVKD come from the germline V gene. The CDR3 is 15 amino acids. As DNA, the CDR3 is TGTGCCGGGAGGCTCGGGGACGGGCACACAGAGACCCAGTACTTC. Encoded protein: CAGRLGDGHTETQYF.

CDR3 amino acids: CSARHPGTSAYNEQFF. The DNA for the CDR3 is TGCAGTGCTAGGCATCCCGGGACTAGCGCGTACAATGAGCAGTTCTTC. The chain combines TRBV20-1 with TRBJ2-1; 10 nucleotides line up with TRBD2. CDR1 and CDR2 from the germline V gene are DFQATT and SNEGSKA (reference sequence). The V gene end was trimmed by 3 bases and the J gene end by 4 bases; junction bases not matched to a gene: 9. The CDR3 loop spans 16 amino acids.

In its sample, this clonotype was seen many times. The chain recombines TRBV27 with TRBJ1-3, with no clear D. Per germline, CDR1 MNHEY and CDR2 SMNVEV (reference sequence). Trimming removed 8 bases at V and 0 bases at J, with 8 bases between. This CDR3 region has 13 residues. This chain's CDR3 is CASVVSSGNTIYF. As DNA, the CDR3 is TGTGCCAGCGTGGTTAGCTCTGGAAACACCATATATTTT.

Comments on this clonotype: The junction shows a germline mismatch at one end, possibly a read error. The CDR3: CASSFTRDSAKFF. CDR3 nucleotide sequence: TGTGCCAGCAGTTTTACGCGGGACAGCGCTAAGTTCTTC. The chain employs TRBV12-3 or TRBV12-4 and TRBJ2-5, with D perhaps matching TRBD1 (7 bases). The CDR3 spans 13 residues.

This chain connects TRBV9 to TRBJ2-1, with D maybe TRBD1 (6 bases). The J call is uncertain, as TRBJ2-7 better fits the DNA end. The CDR3 runs to 15 residues. From germline, CDR1 is SGDLS and CDR2 YYNGEE. This chain's CDR3 is CASSVGGTFSYEQYF. The CDR3 DNA reads TGTGCCAGCAGCGTAGGAGGGACATTCTCCTACGAGCAGTACTTC.

Only a few counts were recorded for this clonotype. The gene calls are TRBV28 and TRBJ1-5; TRBD1 might be the D (6 bases). Trimming shortened V by 10 bases and J by 3 bases, and 13 bases separated the two germline ends. Per the germline V gene, CDR1 is MDHEN and CDR2 is SYDVKM. The CDR3 is 13 residues long. CDR3 amino acids: CATQGNPNQPQHF. Written as DNA, the CDR3 is TGTGCCACACAGGGAAATCCCAATCAGCCCCAGCATTTT.

This clonotype has more than one count but fewer than ten. The chain recombines TRBV20-1 with TRBJ2-5; 11 nucleotides align to TRBD2. CDR3 length: 13 residues. CDR1 is DFQATT and CDR2 is SNEGSKA in the germline V gene (reference sequence). The CDR3 DNA reads TGCAGCGCGAGACTAGCGGGAAAAGAGACCCAGTACTTC. This gives the protein CSARLAGKETQYF.

This clonotype was detected a few times. V is TRBV6-2 or TRBV6-3 and J is TRBJ2-7; 15 bases map to TRBD2. The CDR3 totals 13 residues. After removal of 10 bases from V and 4 bases from J, the junction contained 2 bases not matched to a gene. Per the germline V gene, CDR1 is MNHEY and CDR2 is SVGEGT. CDR3: CATGLAGGYEQYF. CDR3 DNA: TGTGCCACAGGACTAGCGGGAGGGTACGAGCAGTACTTC.

This clonotype appeared many times. V and J are TRBV27 and TRBJ1-2; unclear D gene. Trimming shortened V by 2 bases and J by 4 bases, and 11 bases separated the two germline ends. Germline loops: CDR1 MNHEY, CDR2 SMNVEV (reference sequence). The CDR3 runs to 14 residues. CDR3: CASSLRWRSYGYTF. CDR3 in DNA: TGTGCCAGCAGTTTACGGTGGAGGAGCTATGGCTACACCTTC.

There are a few counts of this clonotype. The rearrangement links TRBV11-2 to TRBJ2-1; 10 nucleotides align to TRBD1. Germline values: CDR1 SGHAT, CDR2 FQNNGV. This CDR3 comprises 22 residues. With V trimmed by 5 bases and J by 0 bases, 22 bases remained unmatched. The DNA of the CDR3 is TGTGCCAGCAGCCCCCCCCGAGGAGGACAGGGGGGCTATCACCGCTCCTACAATGAGCAGTTCTTC. Translation gives CASSPPRGGQGGYHRSYNEQFF. Together with reference TRBV11-2 and TRBJ2-1, the CDR3 gives the full variable domain: EAGVAQSPRYKIIEKRQSVAFWCNPISGHATLYWYQQILGQGPKLLIQFQNNGVVDDSQLPKDRFSAERLKGVDSTLKIQPAKLEDSAVYLCASSPPRGGQGGYHRSYNEQFFGPGTRLTVL.

Comments on this clonotype: One end of the junction is discordant with germline, which a read error may explain. This rearrangement joins TRBV24-1 to TRBJ2-4; D ambiguous. CDR3 size: 14 residues. CDR1 and CDR2 from the germline V gene are KGHDR and SFDVKD. The CDR3 loop is CATRGLYGKDIQYF. The CDR3 DNA is TGTGCCACCAGGGGTTTGTATGGCAAAGATATTCAGTATTTC.

This clonotype was found many times. This chain uses TRBV3-1 with TRBJ2-5; no definite D call. Germline assignment: CDR1 LGHDT and CDR2 YNNKEL (reference sequence). The V and J ends lost 5 bases and 7 bases respectively, with 14 bases between them. The CDR3 runs 13 residues. DNA for the CDR3: TGTGCCAGCAGCTTGGGAATGAAGGGGACCCAGTACTTC. Translation gives CASSLGMKGTQYF.